Listed below are T cell receptor beta chains from one sample, sequenced in a study of T cell changes during pregnancy in multiple sclerosis. The table came from immunoSEQ multiplex PCR; TCRdb's copy has only in-frame clones and leaves some out. The repertoire has 30,000 to 50,000 clones, approximately 90% of them found once; the top ten carry over 0.75%. The sample here was CD4+ T cells from peripheral blood mononuclear cells, taken in the third trimester of pregnancy. The source of these receptors is a female donor with multiple sclerosis, enrolled in a pregnancy study. Both conserved end residues are part of each CDR3. Fields, in order: J gene, D gene, V gene, CDR3 DNA, CDR3 protein. D genes are given only for firm matches.

TRBJ2-7 NA TRBV19 TGTGCCAGTAGAAGGTTAGCCGAACCATACGAGCAGTACTTC CASRRLAEPYEQYF
TRBJ2-5 NA TRBV4-1 TGCGCCAGCAGCCAGGCAGGCCAGAACCAAGAGACCCAGTACTTC CASSQAGQNQETQYF
TRBJ2-1 TRBD1 TRBV11-2 TGTGCCAGCAGACTTGATGTGACAGGGGGCAATGAGCAGTTCTTC CASRLDVTGGNEQFF
TRBJ1-2 TRBD1 TRBV28 TGTGCCAGCAGGGCGACAGGGCGGTCGGGCTACACCTTC CASRATGRSGYTF
TRBJ2-3 TRBD2 TRBV7-8 TGTGCCAGCAGCTTACAGGGACTAGCGGATCATACGCAGTATTTT CASSLQGLADHTQYF
TRBJ1-2 TRBD1 TRBV18 TGTGCCAGCTCACCTCTATTAGGGACAGACTTCGGCTACACCTTC CASSPLLGTDFGYTF
TRBJ2-5 TRBD2 TRBV5-1 TGCGCCAGCAGCCCCGTAGGAGCGGGAGGGTGGGAGACCCAGTACTTC CASSPVGAGGWETQYF
TRBJ2-7 TRBD2 TRBV5-5 TGTGCCAGCAGCTTCCCTAGCGGGGACTCCTACGAGCAGTACTTC CASSFPSGDSYEQYF
TRBJ2-1 NA TRBV2 TGTGCCAGCAGGAAGGGGGACTACCGAGAAGAGCAGTTCTTC CASRKGDYREEQFF
TRBJ1-1 NA TRBV19 TGTGCCAGTACCTCTTTTGGACACCAATACACTGAAGCTTTCTTT CASTSFGHQYTEAFF
TRBJ2-1 TRBD1 TRBV6-5 TGTGCCAGCAGTTCCGGGACAGCAAACAGTGAGCAGTTCTTC CASSSGTANSEQFF
TRBJ2-3 TRBD1 TRBV6-1 TGTGCCAGCAGAGACAGGGGGCCTGATACGCAGTATTTT CASRDRGPDTQYF
TRBJ2-5 TRBD1 TRBV5-4 TGTGCCAGCAGCTTGGCGGGGACAGGTTTAGAGACCCAGTACTTC CASSLAGTGLETQYF
TRBJ1-5 NA TRBV2 TGTGCCAGCAGTGAGTTCAGGGAGGGCCAGCCCCAGCATTTT CASSEFREGQPQHF
TRBJ1-2 NA TRBV10-1 TGCGCCAGCAGTGAGCGACAGAACTATGGCTACACCTTC CASSERQNYGYTF
TRBJ1-2 NA TRBV29-1 TGCAGCGTTGAAGACAGTGAGGAAAACTATGGCTACACCTTC CSVEDSEENYGYTF
TRBJ2-5 NA TRBV7-2 TGTGCCAGCAGCCATCGGGACTCCGCGGCAAGGGAGACCCAGTACTTC CASSHRDSAARETQYF
TRBJ2-3 NA TRBV29-1 TGCAGCGTCCTCAAGGACGGGGGGCCGGCAGATACGCAGTATTTT CSVLKDGGPADTQYF
TRBJ2-2 TRBD1 TRBV5-4 TGTGCCAGCAGCCCAATCGACAGGGGTGCCGGGGAGCTGTTTTTT CASSPIDRGAGELFF
TRBJ2-2 NA TRBV5-6 TGTGCCAGCAACCCAGGGGTATTCGGGGAGCTGTTTTTT CASNPGVFGELFF
TRBJ2-2 TRBD2 TRBV9 TGTGCCAGCAGCGCGACGGGACTAGCGGTATCCGGGGAGCTGTTTTTT CASSATGLAVSGELFF
TRBJ1-2 NA TRBV18 TGTGCCAGCTCACCTTCACAGGGAGAGAATTATGGCTACACCTTC CASSPSQGENYGYTF
TRBJ2-3 TRBD1 TRBV5-1 TGCGCCAGCAGCTCTACCGGGACAGGGGACCCAGATACGCAGTATTTT CASSSTGTGDPDTQYF
TRBJ1-1 TRBD1 TRBV4-1 TGCGCCAGCAGCCAAGGACAGGGGGCCCGGCGTGAAGCTTTCTTT CASSQGQGARREAFF
TRBJ2-1 NA TRBV4-3 TGCGCCAGCAGCCAAGGTACTACCTACCGGAATGAGCAGTTCTTC CASSQGTTYRNEQFF
TRBJ1-4 NA TRBV12-2 TGTGCAAGTCGCTTATTCCCTGCAACTAATGAAAAACTGTTTTTT CASRLFPATNEKLFF
TRBJ2-1 TRBD1 TRBV6-1 TGTGCCAGCAGTGAATTGTCAAGAGACAGGGGAGGTTATGAGCAGTTCTTC CASSELSRDRGGYEQFF
TRBJ2-5 TRBD2 TRBV10-3 TGTGCCATCAGCCAAGGACTAGCGGGAGGCGCCGAGACCCAGTACTTC CAISQGLAGGAETQYF